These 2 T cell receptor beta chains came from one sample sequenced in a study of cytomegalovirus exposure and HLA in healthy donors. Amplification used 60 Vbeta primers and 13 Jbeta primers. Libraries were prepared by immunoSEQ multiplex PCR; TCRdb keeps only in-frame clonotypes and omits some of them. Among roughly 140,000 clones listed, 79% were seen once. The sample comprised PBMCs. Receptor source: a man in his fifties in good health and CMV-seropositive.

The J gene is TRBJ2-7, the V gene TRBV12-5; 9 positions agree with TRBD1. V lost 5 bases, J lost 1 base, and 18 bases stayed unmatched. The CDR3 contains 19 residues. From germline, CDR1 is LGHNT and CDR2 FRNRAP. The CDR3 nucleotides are TGTGCTAGTGGTCCAGCCGGGACAGGGTGGGCGCAGCGGTCCTACGAGCAGTACTTC. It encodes CASGPAGTGWAQRSYEQYF.

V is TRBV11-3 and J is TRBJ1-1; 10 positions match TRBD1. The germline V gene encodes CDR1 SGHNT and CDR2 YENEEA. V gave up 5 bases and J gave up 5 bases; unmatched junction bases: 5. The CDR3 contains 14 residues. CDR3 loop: CASSPTGQGTEAFF. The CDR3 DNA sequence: TGTGCCAGCAGCCCTACGGGACAGGGGACTGAAGCTTTCTTT.